These 9 T cell receptor beta chains originate from one sample sequenced in a study of shared clonotypes between healthy human individuals. CD45RO-negative, CCR7-positively selected cells formed the naive CD8 fraction, excluding terminally differentiated effector memory CD45RA+ cells. The assay was immunoSEQ multiplex PCR, and TCRdb's table has in-frame clones only and misses some. The sample consists of under 1 million clones, 85% to 95% of them appearing once. The sequenced sample consisted of naive CD8+ T cells sorted from blood. These receptor sequences come from a man aged 25-40 years in good health.

The J gene is TRBJ2-1, the V gene TRBV7-9; 15 positions agree with TRBD2. J lost 15 bases, V lost 5 bases, and 11 bases had no gene match. CDR1 is SEHNR and CDR2 is FQNEAQ in the germline V gene (reference sequence). The CDR3 runs 15 residues. The CDR3 nucleotides are TGTGCCAGCAGCCGATTCGGGACTAGCGGGAGGCACGGGTTCTTC. Translating gives CASSRFGTSGRHGFF. Supplemented by reference TRBV7-9 and TRBJ2-1, the full variable domain reads DTGVSQNPRHKITKRGQNVTFRCDPISEHNRLYWYRQTLGQGPEFLTYFQNEAQLEKSRLLSDRFSAERPKGSFSTLEIQRTEQGDSAMYLCASSRFGTSGRHGFFGPGTRLTVL.

The CDR3 spells CASSRPVNYGYTF. The CDR3 coding sequence is TGTGCCAGCAGCCGCCCCGTTAACTATGGCTACACCTTC. The chain carries TRBV7-9 and TRBJ1-2; D not certain. This CDR3 has 13 amino acids. Trimming left V 5 bases short and J 1 base short, with 8 bases between. The germline V gene encodes CDR1 SEHNR and CDR2 FQNEAQ (reference sequence).

The J gene is TRBJ2-1, the V gene TRBV5-6; the match to TRBD2 covers 7 bases. The CDR3 runs 13 residues. The germline V gene has CDR1 SGHDT and CDR2 YYEEEE. Trimming cost V 5 bases and J 10 bases; bases outside gene matches: 9. The CDR3 loop reads CASSYAGEREQFF. In DNA form, the CDR3 reads TGTGCCAGCAGTTACGCGGGGGAGCGGGAGCAGTTCTTC.

The J gene is TRBJ2-5, the V gene TRBV9; TRBD1 agrees at 7 bases. Germline V gives CDR1 SGDLS, CDR2 YYNGEE. The CDR3 length is 16 residues. With 4 bases clipped from V and 4 bases from J, the junction kept 13 bases outside the gene matches. The DNA of the CDR3 is TGTGCCAGCAGCCCCACAAGAGGGGGCAGGGGAGAGACCCAGTACTTC. It encodes CASSPTRGGRGETQYF.

The CDR3 nucleotides are TGTGCCATCAGTGAGTCGGTTGACAGTTTCCAAGAGACCCAGTACTTC. It specifies CAISESVDSFQETQYF. This chain joins TRBV10-3 and TRBJ2-5; a weak D match, TRBD1 (5 bases). Trimming left V 0 bases short and J 1 base short, with 12 bases between. The CDR3 is 16 residues long. Germline V gene lookup returns CDR1 ENHRY and CDR2 SYGVKD.

This chain connects TRBV6-5 to TRBJ1-4; 10 positions match TRBD1. After removal of 3 bases from V and 11 bases from J, the junction contained 9 bases not matched to a gene. This CDR3 has 15 residues. CDR1 is MNHEY and CDR2 is SVGAGI in the germline V gene. CDR3 region: CASSYVTGGGTKLFF. The CDR3 DNA reads TGTGCCAGCAGTTATGTGACAGGGGGCGGAACGAAACTGTTTTTT.

In its sample, this clone was seen once. V gene TRBV7-6 combines with J gene TRBJ2-5; TRBD1 aligns across 8 bases. J was trimmed by 5 bases and V by 2 bases; bases with no gene match: 4. The germline CDR1 and CDR2 sequences are SGHVS and FNYEAQ. CDR3 length: 14 residues. CDR3 coding DNA: TGTGCCAGCAGCTTATGGACAGGGCCGGAGACCCAGTACTTC. Its protein is CASSLWTGPETQYF.

The chain links TRBV2 to TRBJ2-7; 8 bases agree with TRBD2. This CDR3 has 14 residues. The junction had 6 bases not matched to a gene; V was cut back by 6 bases and J by 2 bases. CDR1 and CDR2 from the germline V gene are SNHLY and FYNNEI. This CDR3 is CASRPGGGPYEQYF. The CDR3 DNA reads as TGTGCCAGCAGGCCGGGAGGGGGGCCCTACGAGCAGTACTTC.

The chain uses TRBV27 and TRBJ2-2, with D hard to call. The CDR3 consists of 13 residues. Between the trimmed V and J ends, which lost 6 bases and 4 bases, there was a span of 9 bases. Germline loops: CDR1 MNHEY, CDR2 SMNVEV (reference sequence). DNA for the CDR3: TGTGCCAGCAGAGAACTACTCACCGGGGAGCTGTTTTTT. Protein product: CASRELLTGELFF.